What follows are 22 T cell receptor beta chains derived from one specimen sequenced in a study of T cells in Graves' hyperthyroidism and ophthalmopathy (dated by TCRdb to the late 2010s). Receptor amplification or capture employed multiplex PCR. Sequencing relied on an Illumina HiSeq 2000. Amplification of TCR beta CDR3 regions was carried out from RNA transcripts. The TCR CDR3 was subjected to a first round of RT-PCR using the HTBI primer set and the Qiagen OneStep RT-PCR kit. TCRdb handled the public reads itself, with Q25 trimming in fastp and clone calling in MiXCR, and kept productive beta chains. Each CDR3 protein appears once, grouped with its most common genes and DNA. In this sample the table shows under 600,000 distinct CDR3 sequences, more than 15% of which occur a single time. Of the sample, under 3.5% falls within the top ten clones. Specimen: blood. The receptors originated from a middle-aged woman with Graves' ophthalmopathy.

The chain recombines TRBV6-1 with TRBJ2-7; possibly TRBD1 for D (8 bases). The CDR3 totals 16 residues. Germline V gene sequence: CDR1 MNHNS, CDR2 SASEGT. V gave up 8 bases and J gave up 4 bases, with 24 bases separating them. The CDR3 DNA reads as TGTGCCAGCGCAGCCCGAACAGGGGGGGCTGGTTACGAGCAGTACTTC. It encodes CASAARTGGAGYEQYF.

The V gene is TRBV7-9, the J gene TRBJ2-7; 9 bases agree with TRBD2. With V trimmed by 3 bases and J by 4 bases, 4 bases remained unmatched. CDR1 is SEHNR and CDR2 is FQNEAQ in the germline V gene (reference sequence). This CDR3 has 14 amino acids. For the CDR3, the DNA is TGTGCCAGCAGCTTGGCTAGCGGGGTTTACGAGCAGTACTTC. This codes for CASSLASGVYEQYF.

The chain is built from TRBV13 and TRBJ2-1; D assignment may be TRBD1 or TRBD2 (5 bases each). CDR1 is PRHDT, CDR2 FYEKMQ, per germline (reference sequence). Trimming stripped 5 bases from V and 2 bases from J, with 16 bases between. This CDR3 has 16 amino acids. The CDR3 loop reads CASSINRRGAYNEQFF. The CDR3 nucleotides are TGTGCCAGCAGCATTAACAGGCGAGGGGCCTACAATGAGCAGTTCTTC.

This clonotype occurred a few times. The chain combines TRBV5-4 with TRBJ2-2; 10 bases are shared with TRBD2. V lost 7 bases to trimming and J lost 4 bases; unmatched junction nucleotides: 19. Germline V CDR1 and CDR2: SGHNT, YYREEE (reference sequence). The CDR3 sequence is 19 residues long. The CDR3: CASGRERLAGAGVTGELFF. CDR3 bases: TGTGCCAGCGGCCGGGAGAGGCTAGCGGGAGCAGGTGTCACCGGGGAGCTGTTTTTT.

This clonotype was seen repeatedly, ten times or more. The chain has TRBV20-1 and TRBJ1-5, with D possibly TRBD1 on 5 matching bases. The CDR3 covers 15 residues. The germline V gene has CDR1 DFQATT and CDR2 SNEGSKA (reference sequence). V lost 3 bases to trimming and J lost 3 bases, with 15 bases between them. CDR3 DNA sequence: TGCAGTGCTAGTTCAGGGACGGAGTACAATCAGCCCCAGCATTTT. Amino acids: CSASSGTEYNQPQHF.

This clonotype was recorded at least ten times. The rearrangement links TRBV3-1 to TRBJ2-1; no reliable D call. V was trimmed by 0 bases and J by 4 bases, leaving 13 bases between them. There are 16 residues in the CDR3. Germline CDR1 reads LGHDT; CDR2 reads YNNKEL (reference sequence). Written as DNA, the CDR3 is TGTGCCAGCAGCCAAGACCCCCTGCCCAATTACAATGAGCAGTTCTTC. Its protein product is CASSQDPLPNYNEQFF.

This clonotype was detected ten times or more. The gene calls are TRBV7-2 and TRBJ2-1, with D possibly being TRBD1 or TRBD2 (5 bases each). Germline V CDR1 and CDR2: SGHTA, FQGNSA. Trimming left V 3 bases short and J 2 bases short, with 17 bases between. The CDR3 is 17 amino acids. CDR3 amino acids: CASSLGSRGVPYNEQFF. The DNA for the CDR3 is TGTGCCAGCAGCTTGGGGTCGAGGGGAGTCCCCTACAATGAGCAGTTCTTC.

As concerns this clonotype: At one end the junction does not follow the germline gene, possibly because of a read error. The gene calls are TRBV7-9 and TRBJ2-2, with no clear D. The germline CDR1 and CDR2 sequences are SEHNR and FQNEAQ (reference sequence). This CDR3 has 13 amino acids. CDR3 loop: CASSPSWAGELFF. The CDR3 coding sequence is TGTGCTAGCAGTCCAAGTTGGGCCGGGGAGCTGTTTTTT.

The chain employs TRBV6-1 and TRBJ2-1; perhaps TRBD2 as D (6 bases). Per germline, CDR1 MNHNS and CDR2 SASEGT. Deletions cut 8 bases from V and 0 bases from J, with 8 bases between. The CDR3 consists of 13 residues. In DNA, the CDR3 is TGTGCCAGCGGGAGGAGCTCCTACAATGAGCAGTTCTTC. This translates into CASGRSSYNEQFF.

V is TRBV11-3 and J is TRBJ2-5; 7 bases are a match to TRBD1. The ends lost 5 bases at V and 5 bases at J; junction bases unmatched: 8. Germline loops: CDR1 SGHNT, CDR2 YENEEA. This CDR3 spans 14 amino acids. CDR3 bases: TGTGCCAGCAGCCAACAGGGGTTTGGTGAGACCCAGTACTTC. Translating it yields CASSQQGFGETQYF.

This sequence joins TRBV6-1 and TRBJ2-4; TRBD2 agrees at 8 bases. CDR1 is MNHNS and CDR2 is SASEGT in the germline V gene. J was trimmed by 1 base and V by 5 bases; bases with no gene match: 7. The CDR3 totals 16 residues. This CDR3 reads CASSRGGPLAKNIQYF. CDR3 coding DNA: TGTGCCAGCAGTCGGGGGGGCCCCCTGGCCAAAAACATTCAGTACTTC.

The chain couples TRBV19 to TRBJ2-1, with D perhaps given as TRBD1 or TRBD2 (7 bases each). The germline CDR1 and CDR2 sequences are LNHDA and SQIVND (reference sequence). The CDR3 loop spans 13 amino acids. The V and J ends lost 6 bases and 7 bases respectively, with 13 bases between them. The DNA for the CDR3 is TGTGCCAGTAGGTGGCAGGGGGGGAATGAGCAGTTCTTC. Protein: CASRWQGGNEQFF.

This clonotype came up many times. CDR3 sequence reads: CASSWGNTEAFF. DNA for the CDR3: TGTGCCAGCAGTTGGGGGAACACTGAAGCTTTCTTT. The chain combines TRBV6-1 with TRBJ1-1; unclear D gene. V lost 5 bases and J lost 1, with 5 bases in between. Germline CDR1 and CDR2: MNHNS and SASEGT. CDR3 length: 12 amino acids.

The chain is built from TRBV3-1 and TRBJ2-7; D may be TRBD2 (5 bases). CDR3 size: 17 residues. CDR1 and CDR2 (germline): LGHDT, YNNKEL (reference sequence). V was shortened by 8 bases and J by 1 base, with 24 bases between the two germline ends. CDR3: CASPPPEFSAVSYEQYF. The CDR3 DNA reads TGTGCCAGCCCCCCCCCCGAGTTTAGCGCGGTATCCTACGAGCAGTACTTC.

This clonotype was picked up many times. The chain combines TRBV30 with TRBJ2-2; D is perhaps TRBD1 (5 bases). The germline CDR1 and CDR2 sequences are GTSNPN and SVGIG (reference sequence). V was shortened by 4 bases and J by 2 bases, with 8 bases between the two germline ends. This CDR3 spans 13 amino acids. CDR3 sequence: CAWNRLNTGELFF. CDR3 bases: TGTGCCTGGAACAGGTTAAACACCGGGGAGCTGTTTTTT.

The V gene is TRBV7-9, the J gene TRBJ2-2; the match to TRBD1 covers 9 bases. Germline trimming cut 4 bases from V and 7 bases from J; bases unmatched to any gene: 7. Germline values: CDR1 SEHNR, CDR2 FQNEAQ (reference sequence). CDR3 length equals 15 residues. The CDR3 loop reads CASSSDRGWIGELFF. The CDR3 nucleotides read TGTGCCAGCAGCTCGGACAGGGGATGGATCGGGGAGCTGTTTTTT.

This chain connects TRBV28 to TRBJ2-2; TRBD1 or TRBD2 may be the D gene (6 bases each). V lost 4 bases and J lost 6, with 12 bases in between. The CDR3 has 14 amino acids. Germline CDR1 and CDR2: MDHEN and SYDVKM. Written as DNA, the CDR3 is TGTGCCAGCAGTTGGTACGGGGGCTCCGGGGAGCTGTTTTTT. Translated: CASSWYGGSGELFF.

This clonotype appeared many times. This chain joins TRBV28 and TRBJ2-7, with 11 bases matching TRBD2. Germline loops: CDR1 MDHEN, CDR2 SYDVKM. V dropped 3 bases and J dropped 0; count of bases not matched to a gene: 1. This CDR3 region has 15 residues. The chain's CDR3 is CASSFTSGSSYEQYF. The CDR3 DNA reads as TGTGCCAGCAGTTTTACTAGCGGGAGCTCCTACGAGCAGTACTTC. The full variable domain, rest sourced from reference TRBV28 and TRBJ2-7, is DVKVTQSSRYLVKRTGEKVFLECVQDMDHENMFWYRQDPGLGLRLIYFSYDVKMKEKGDIPEGYSVSREKKERFSLILESASTNQTSMYLCASSFTSGSSYEQYFGPGTRLTVT.

At least ten counts were recorded for this clonotype. The rearrangement joins TRBV13 to TRBJ2-3; 8 bases are shared with TRBD2. Trimming removed 5 bases from V and 1 base from J; junction bases left unmatched: 17. Per germline, CDR1 PRHDT and CDR2 FYEKMQ (reference sequence). CDR3 length: 19 amino acids. The CDR3, as DNA: TGTGCCAGCAGCCGCATGAGGGGCGGGAGGCCCGGAGGCACAGATACGCAGTATTTT. Translation gives CASSRMRGGRPGGTDTQYF. Using reference TRBV13 and TRBJ2-3 for the parts outside the CDR3, the full variable domain is AAGVIQSPRHLIKEKRETATLKCYPIPRHDTVYWYQQGPGQDPQFLISFYEKMQSDKGSIPDRFSAQQFSDYHSELNMSSLELGDSALYFCASSRMRGGRPGGTDTQYFGPGTRLTVL.

This clonotype has a count of ten or more. The gene calls are TRBV20-1 and TRBJ2-7; the D gene is possibly TRBD2 (6 bases). The CDR3 is 14 amino acids. CDR1 and CDR2 from the germline V gene are DFQATT and SNEGSKA (reference sequence). Trimming took 5 bases from V and 2 from J, leaving 16 bases between them. In nucleotides, the CDR3 is TGCAGTGCTGGGGAGCAGCGGGTTACCTACGAGCAGTACTTC. Translating gives CSAGEQRVTYEQYF.

This clonotype showed up many times. The chain recombines TRBV7-3 with TRBJ2-5; D perhaps matches TRBD1 (5 bases). Germline CDR1 SGHTA, CDR2 FQGTGA. The CDR3 runs 14 residues. Between the trimmed V and J ends, which lost 5 bases and 4 bases, there was a span of 14 bases. The CDR3 bases are TGTGCCAGCAGCCCCAGGGATCTCGGAGAGACCCAGTACTTC. Protein: CASSPRDLGETQYF.

This clonotype was observed a handful of times. This chain connects TRBV2 to TRBJ1-2; D remains ambiguous. In germline, CDR1 is SNHLY, CDR2 FYNNEI. V gave up 1 base and J gave up 5 bases, with 8 bases separating them. This CDR3 has 13 residues. The CDR3 spells CASSEDPVYGYTF. CDR3 nucleotide sequence: TGTGCCAGCAGTGAAGACCCCGTTTATGGCTACACCTTC.